This T cell receptor (beta chain) was found in a study of blood T cell repertoires in COVID-19 (dated by TCRdb to 2020 to 2022). Broadly, across the study: Samples covering the acute and convalescent phases of COVID-19 were provided by collaborators in the United States, Italy and Spain. The prospective study material was composed of cDNA or gDNA derived from T cells, B-cell-depleted T cells, or PBMCs. Subjects who had been exposed to COVID-19, were actively infected with it, or had recovered from it provided the deeply sampled blood TCRbeta repertoires that made up the dataset. A freely available public database, intended as a resource for researchers studying the immune response to SARS-CoV-2, is where the repertoires were released. The samples were drawn from the first 160 participants of the ongoing ImmuneRACE study and from roughly 1,300 subjects provided by 6 global collaborators. The sample metadata nearly always contained a de-identified subject ID, COVID-19 status, age in years and sex. HLA class I and class II types, where available, came from metadata supplied by the sample provider rather than from assay-based typing. What the research found in general, with its limitations: The quantity of clinical and demographic metadata differed by source and by participant and was supplied without curation.

The CDR3 measures 14 amino acids from cysteine to phenylalanine. The entry retains the CDR3 DNA only, 42 bases that are in frame from base 1. For this chain, trimming is 4 bases at the V end and 4 bases at the J end, and the number of junction bases without a gene match is 5. CDR1 and CDR2 are read off the germline V gene as MNHEY and SVGAGI. TCRbeta CDR3 regions were amplified from genomic DNA using the immunoSEQ Assay, a bias-controlled multiplex PCR. Under the source paper's analysis protocol: Nucleated cell counts per sample were estimated from amplification of reference gene primers within the assay. Sequence reads were collapsed and filtered to measure the absolute abundance of every unique TCRbeta CDR3 rearrangement. For each sample, productive Simpson clonality was calculated by taking the square root of Simpson's diversity index across productive rearrangements. The clones in this table, taken by TCRdb from immuneACCESS, are in-frame only. Not every clone is retained; where verified, under half of the shortfall comes from an unresolved V gene, and the cause of the rest is unknown. The V and J calls and clone size are taken from that table; D and trimming were inferred from the DNA. The sample data list about 220,000 clones, and around 82% of these were observed just once. The ten top clones hold around 7.3% of the sample.

Whole blood was collected in K2EDTA tubes by collaborating institutions according to the institutions' own protocols. For TCRbeta analysis, collaborators shipped samples in one of three forms: frozen whole blood, isolated PBMCs, or DNA extracted from either of those sample types. As regards this clone: Which antigen it targets is not known. The sample holds no much larger clone one base away, and base qualities are not on file.

The rearranged segments are TRBV6-5 and TRBJ1-1; 8 nucleotides in the junction match TRBD1. Sequenced: peripheral blood. This sequence was found in a woman in her 70s with acute or convalescent COVID-19. This receptor has the CDR3 CASSSLTGGTEAFF. Here is the DNA: TGTGCCAGCAGTTCACTAACAGGGGGCACTGAAGCTTTCTTT.